This T cell receptor (beta chain) emerged from a study of siplizumab effects on memory and regulatory T cells. Assays examined roughly 9.2 x 10^4 TCR templates per sample. Sequenced by immunoSEQ multiplex PCR; TCRdb stores in-frame clones only, minus some. The sample holds about 120,000 clones, approximately 94% seen once. Study-level results: Naive T cells looked more diverse than memory cells, and they looked like major contributors to the alloresponse. Alloreactive sequences that could be traced to unstimulated CD4+ memory cells showed a significant reduction under siplizumab.

V was pared by 0 bases and J by 3 bases, with 5 bases between. There are 13 residues in the CDR3. CDR1 SGHRS and CDR2 YFSETQ come from the germline V gene. Remarks on this clone: The target antigen is unknown.

The TCR originated in a human donor in good health. Sequencing input: non-Treg CD4+ T cells sorted from blood. The chain employs TRBV5-1 and TRBJ2-3; D is unresolved. Here the CDR3 reads CASSLAATDTQYF. The CDR3 nucleotides are TGCGCCAGCAGCTTGGCCGCTACAGATACGCAGTATTTT. The variable domain in full, completed from reference TRBV5-1 and TRBJ2-3, reads KAGVTQTPRYLIKTRGQQVTLSCSPISGHRSVSWYQQTPGQGLQFLFEYFSETQRNKGNFPGRFSGRQFSNSRSEMNVSTLELGDSALYLCASSLAATDTQYFGPGTRLTVL.